The 24 T cell receptor beta chains below were found in one sample sequenced in a study of T cells in Graves' hyperthyroidism and ophthalmopathy. TCR beta CDR3 regions were amplified from RNA transcripts. First-round RT-PCR with HTBI primers amplified the TCR CDR3 region. From the multiplex PCR reads, TCRdb called clonotypes with MiXCR, one entry per CDR3 protein. There are 600,000 or so distinct CDR3 sequences in the sample; approximately 14% occur only once, and about 7% lies in the top ten. Sequencing was performed on blood. The origin of the receptors is a woman between 18 and 29 years old with Graves' ophthalmopathy.

The chain carries TRBV29-1 and TRBJ2-7, with D tentatively TRBD1 or TRBD2 (5 bases each). This CDR3 is built from 13 residues. Trimming removed 3 bases from V and 0 bases from J, with 9 bases in between. CDR1 and CDR2 (germline): SQVTM, ANQGSEA. The CDR3 spells CSVERGSSYEQYF. In DNA, the CDR3 is TGCAGCGTTGAGAGGGGAAGCTCCTACGAGCAGTACTTC.

At least ten counts were recorded for this clonotype. The V call is TRBV7-2, the J call TRBJ1-4; tentatively, D is TRBD1 (6 bases). The V end was cut by 9 bases, the J end by 7 bases, with 15 bases between. The CDR3 covers 13 residues. Germline V gene data show CDR1 as SGHTA and CDR2 as FQGNSA. CDR3 protein: CASKGQGSEKLFF. CDR3 bases: TGTGCCAGTAAGGGGCAGGGGAGTGAAAAACTGTTTTTT. Based on the CDR3 plus reference TRBV7-2 and TRBJ1-4, the full variable domain is GAGVSQSPSNKVTEKGKDVELRCDPISGHTALYWYRQSLGQGLEFLIYFQGNSAPDKSGLPSDRFSAERTGGSVSTLTIQRTQQEDSAVYLCASKGQGSEKLFFGSGTQLSVL.

This clonotype was counted at least ten times. CDR3 sequence: CASSLGAGVTETQYF. CDR3 nucleotides: TGTGCCAGCAGCTTGGGGGCGGGAGTAACGGAGACCCAGTACTTC. The V call is TRBV5-8, the J call TRBJ2-5; 7 nucleotides align to TRBD2. Germline V gene lookup returns CDR1 SGHTS and CDR2 YDEGEE. V shed 0 bases and J 5 bases; nucleotides not matched to a gene: 7. This CDR3 region has 15 residues.

The chain is built from TRBV19 and TRBJ2-2, with D possibly being TRBD1 (6 bases). This CDR3 contains 17 residues. Trimming took off 3 bases at V and 1 base at J, with 15 bases between the two ends. The germline CDR1 and CDR2 sequences are LNHDA and SQIVND (reference sequence). CDR3 in DNA: TGTGCCAGTAGTATTGGGCAATTCAGGGGGAACACCGGGGAGCTGTTTTTT. Amino acids: CASSIGQFRGNTGELFF.

This clonotype was counted a few times. The genes are TRBV18 and TRBJ2-7, with 7 bases aligning to TRBD1. This CDR3 is 16 amino acids long. After removal of 6 bases from V and 2 bases from J, the junction contained 13 bases not matched to a gene. Germline loops: CDR1 KGHSH, CDR2 LQKENI. CDR3 nucleotides: TGTGCCAGCTCCCCCATTAAAAGGACAGGCGCCTACGAGCAGTACTTC. It yields the protein CASSPIKRTGAYEQYF.

This clonotype was recorded at least ten times. The chain recombines TRBV2 with TRBJ1-2; D not certain. Per germline, CDR1 SNHLY and CDR2 FYNNEI. The V gene lost 2 bases and the J gene lost 4 bases, with 11 bases spanning the gap. The CDR3 loop spans 14 amino acids. CDR3 sequence reads: CASSENLGFYGYTF. The CDR3 DNA reads TGTGCCAGCAGTGAAAACTTGGGGTTCTATGGCTACACCTTC.

There are many counts of this clonotype. The chain combines TRBV6-1 with TRBJ2-3, with D possibly TRBD2 on 5 matching bases. From germline, CDR1 is MNHNS and CDR2 SASEGT. CDR3 length: 14 residues. V lost 4 bases to trimming and J lost 4 bases, with 12 bases between them. CDR3 bases: TGTGCCAGCAGTGGGTCCAGAGCGGCAGATACGCAGTATTTT. This sequence encodes CASSGSRAADTQYF.

This clonotype occurred a few times. This chain uses TRBV4-1 with TRBJ2-7, with 10 bases fitting TRBD2. V dropped 4 bases and J dropped 3; count of bases not matched to a gene: 6. Germline V CDR1 and CDR2: MGHRA, YSYEKL. The CDR3 contains 15 residues. DNA for the CDR3: TGCGCCAGCAGCCGAGGACTAGCGGATCTCTACGAGCAGTACTTC. Amino acid sequence: CASSRGLADLYEQYF.

Remarks on this clonotype: A much larger clone lies a single base off, so this may be a read error. This chain's CDR3 is CASSQDGSAGGYTF. Here the CDR3 DNA reads TGTGCCAGCAGCCAAGATGGGTCGGCCGGGGGCTACACCTTC. V and J are TRBV3-1 and TRBJ1-2, with unresolved D. V was clipped by 0 bases and J by 8 bases, with 13 bases between them. Germline lookup yields CDR1 LGHDT and CDR2 YNNKEL (reference sequence). The length of the CDR3 is 14 residues.

This clonotype has at least ten counts. This chain joins TRBV11-2 and TRBJ2-7, with D possibly TRBD2 on 5 matching bases. The CDR3 is 14 amino acids. The V gene lost 0 bases and the J gene lost 3 bases, with 9 bases spanning the gap. Germline V gene sequence: CDR1 SGHAT, CDR2 FQNNGV. The CDR3 DNA is TGTGCCAGCAGCTTAGATCGAACTAGCTACGAGCAGTACTTC. Translating gives CASSLDRTSYEQYF. The full variable domain, with the rest looked up from reference TRBV11-2 and TRBJ2-7, is EAGVAQSPRYKIIEKRQSVAFWCNPISGHATLYWYQQILGQGPKLLIQFQNNGVVDDSQLPKDRFSAERLKGVDSTLKIQPAKLEDSAVYLCASSLDRTSYEQYFGPGTRLTVT.

The sample holds many counts of this clonotype. The rearrangement joins TRBV5-4 to TRBJ2-5, with 9 bases matching TRBD2. From germline, CDR1 is SGHNT and CDR2 YYREEE (reference sequence). The CDR3 extends over 14 amino acids. The trim removed 3 bases at V and 4 bases at J, leaving 4 bases unmatched. CDR3 in amino acids: CASSSVAGVETQYF. The CDR3 coding sequence is TGTGCCAGCAGCTCTGTAGCGGGAGTAGAGACCCAGTACTTC.

This clonotype came up many times. The chain is built from TRBV27 and TRBJ1-5; D is undetermined. The CDR3 spans 13 residues. Germline CDR1 reads MNHEY; CDR2 reads SMNVEV (reference sequence). V gave up 6 bases and J gave up 7 bases, with 13 bases separating them. CDR3 in amino acids: CASSPRVEQPQHF. The CDR3 DNA is TGTGCCAGCAGCCCCCGCGTGGAGCAGCCCCAGCATTTT.

The chain recombines TRBV27 with TRBJ1-4; D unresolved. CDR1 is MNHEY and CDR2 is SMNVEV in the germline V gene (reference sequence). The CDR3 has 15 amino acids. V was trimmed by 5 bases and J by 10 bases, leaving 20 bases between them. DNA of the CDR3: TGTGCCAGCAGTCCCCTCCGTGGGAGGGCGAGAAAACTGTTTTTT. It translates to CASSPLRGRARKLFF.

In this sample, this clonotype turned up many times. This chain joins TRBV6-1 and TRBJ2-7, with 10 bases lining up with TRBD1. The V gene's germline CDR1 is MNHNS and CDR2 SASEGT. There are 16 residues in the CDR3. The trim removed 6 bases at V and 2 bases at J, leaving 10 bases unmatched. The CDR3 bases are TGTGCCAGCAGGGGGTACGGGACAGGGGAGGCCTACGAGCAGTACTTC. It encodes CASRGYGTGEAYEQYF.

The sample holds many counts of this clonotype. The gene calls are TRBV20-1 and TRBJ2-3; perhaps TRBD2 as D (5 bases). This CDR3 spans 14 amino acids. From germline, CDR1 is DFQATT and CDR2 SNEGSKA (reference sequence). Trimming removed 0 bases from V and 5 bases from J, with 12 bases in between. CDR3 DNA sequence: TGCAGTGCTAGAGATAGCAGAGGAGGAGATACGCAGTATTTT. Protein sequence: CSARDSRGGDTQYF.

Many counts were recorded for this clonotype. The CDR3 nucleotides are TGTGCCAGCATTAAGGACAGGGGGCGGACTGAAGCTTTCTTT. Its translation is CASIKDRGRTEAFF. The genes are TRBV12-3 or TRBV12-4 and TRBJ1-1, with 11 bases identical to TRBD1. This CDR3 is 14 amino acids long. V was clipped by 7 bases and J by 5 bases; unmatched bases: 6.

The sample holds many counts of this clonotype. J is TRBJ2-1 and V is TRBV7-2, with a possible D match to TRBD1 (5 bases). This CDR3 is 13 amino acids long. Looked up from germline, CDR1 is SGHTA and CDR2 is FQGNSA. The V end was cut by 1 base, the J end by 7 bases, with 8 bases between. The CDR3 sequence is CASSLEGLNEQFF. CDR3 coding DNA: TGTGCCAGCAGCTTAGAGGGGTTGAATGAGCAGTTCTTC.

About this clonotype: Being one base from a much bigger clone, this may be a read error. It is likely a read error, because the conserved phenylalanine at the end of the CDR3 is missing. The chain uses TRBV30 and TRBJ1-5; no clear D gene. Trimming cost V 2 bases and J 2 bases, with 7 bases left between them. Germline assignment: CDR1 GTSNPN and CDR2 SVGIG (reference sequence). This CDR3 contains 13 residues. CDR3 coding DNA: TGTGCCTGGAGTATGGAGGGCAATCAGCCCCAGCATCTT. Translation gives CAWSMEGNQPQHL.

This chain connects TRBV5-1 to TRBJ1-2, with 9 nucleotides matching TRBD1. Unmatched junction bases numbered 10, after V lost 3 bases and J lost 7 bases. Germline lookup yields CDR1 SGHRS and CDR2 YFSETQ. This CDR3 has 15 residues. The CDR3 coding sequence is TGCGCCAGCAGCTCTGAAACCGGGACAGGGAGTGGCTACACCTTC. Protein sequence: CASSSETGTGSGYTF.

In this sample, this clonotype turned up many times. This sequence joins TRBV15 and TRBJ2-7, with D possibly TRBD2 on 6 matching bases. Trimming pared 0 bases from V and 0 bases from J, leaving 9 bases between. This CDR3 has 15 residues. CDR1 and CDR2 (germline): LNHNV, YYDKDF (reference sequence). The CDR3 sequence: CATSRDGGISYEQYF. The CDR3 coding sequence is TGTGCCACCAGCAGAGATGGGGGGATCTCCTACGAGCAGTACTTC. Full variable domain (missing parts from reference TRBV15 and TRBJ2-7): DAMVIQNPRYQVTQFGKPVTLSCSQTLNHNVMYWYQQKSSQAPKLLFHYYDKDFNNEADTPDNFQSRRPNTSFCFLDIRSPGLGDTAMYLCATSRDGGISYEQYFGPGTRLTVT.

This clonotype occurred many times. The V call is TRBV7-9, the J call TRBJ1-2; TRBD1 agrees at 7 bases. The V gene end was trimmed by 4 bases and the J gene end by 8 bases; junction bases not matched to a gene: 10. The CDR3 length is 14 residues. Germline-derived CDR1 and CDR2 are SEHNR and FQNEAQ (reference sequence). DNA of the CDR3: TGTGCCAGCAGCTCCTCCCCGGGACAGAGGGGCTACACCTTC. Protein product: CASSSSPGQRGYTF.

This clonotype was picked up many times. The chain has TRBV12-3 or TRBV12-4 and TRBJ2-7; perhaps TRBD2 as D (5 bases). Between the trimmed V and J ends, which lost 1 base and 6 bases, there was a span of 22 bases. This CDR3 has 17 amino acids. The CDR3 loop reads CASSLGGRRTTGPEQYF. The DNA for the CDR3 is TGTGCCAGCAGTTTAGGAGGGCGGCGGACCACCGGACCCGAGCAGTACTTC.

This clonotype has at least ten counts. V and J are TRBV20-1 and TRBJ2-7; 8 bases are a match to TRBD2. Germline trimming cut 3 bases from V and 6 bases from J; bases unmatched to any gene: 13. CDR3 length: 15 amino acids. CDR1 and CDR2 from the germline V gene are DFQATT and SNEGSKA (reference sequence). CDR3 protein: CSARTPGGEGTEQYF. As DNA, the CDR3 is TGCAGTGCTAGGACTCCGGGGGGGGAGGGAACCGAGCAGTACTTC.

This clonotype came up many times. The genes are TRBV11-1 and TRBJ2-7; 9 nucleotides line up with TRBD2. Germline V gene data show CDR1 as SGHAT and CDR2 as FQDESV (reference sequence). This CDR3 is built from 16 residues. Losses at the gene ends were 0 bases for V and 0 bases for J; bases not matched to a gene: 3. Here the CDR3 reads CASSLAASGISYEQYF. The CDR3 DNA reads as TGTGCCAGCAGCTTAGCGGCTAGCGGGATCTCCTACGAGCAGTACTTC.